These 23 T cell receptor beta chains share one sample of origin, sequenced in a study of T cells after posttransplantation cyclophosphamide. A marrow graft followed busulfan-fludarabine conditioning, with cyclophosphamide on days +3 and +4. Here immunoSEQ multiplex PCR was the method, and the copy in TCRdb shows in-frame clones only, minus some. The sample has about 12,000 clones, none seen only once. The sample here was PBMCs, taken after allogeneic stem cell transplant with posttransplant cyclophosphamide. The receptors shown here come from a female patient in her forties who received an allogeneic stem cell transplant from a related donor, was CMV-positive, and had acute GVHD only. Certain T cells may be donor cells from the graft.

In this sample, this clone turned up a few times. The CDR3 DNA reads TGTGCCAGCAGCAAATACCAGGGGGAGGAGACCCAGTACTTC. Amino acid sequence: CASSKYQGEETQYF. This sequence joins TRBV7-8 and TRBJ2-5, with 7 bases fitting TRBD1. CDR1 is SGHVS, CDR2 FQNEAQ, per germline. The CDR3 spans 14 residues. V was pared by 5 bases and J by 5 bases, with 8 bases of the junction left unmatched.

This clone has ten or more counts. This chain connects TRBV11-3 to TRBJ1-2, with 10 bases aligning to TRBD1. With V trimmed by 4 bases and J by 6 bases, 5 bases remained unmatched. Per germline, CDR1 SGHNT and CDR2 YENEEA. The CDR3 is made up of 14 amino acids. The CDR3 DNA is TGTGCCAGCAGCTCCGGGGGGACAGGGGATGGCTACACCTTC. Amino acid sequence: CASSSGGTGDGYTF.

This clone was seen at least ten times. The chain carries TRBV6-1 and TRBJ1-3; D remains ambiguous. Germline V gene data show CDR1 as MNHNS and CDR2 as SASEGT. The CDR3 consists of 14 residues. V lost 6 bases to trimming and J lost 3 bases, with 12 bases between them. DNA for the CDR3: TGTGCCAGCAGCCCACTCGAGGGTGGAAACACCATATATTTT. Amino acids: CASSPLEGGNTIYF.

This clone was observed many times. This chain connects TRBV11-3 to TRBJ2-2, with D perhaps matching TRBD2 (5 bases). V was pared by 3 bases and J by 6 bases, with 8 bases between. Germline V lookup: CDR1 SGHNT, CDR2 YENEEA. This CDR3 comprises 13 residues. CDR3 loop: CASSLSSAGELFF. The CDR3 DNA reads TGTGCCAGCAGCTTGAGTAGCGCCGGGGAGCTGTTTTTT.

In its sample, this clone was seen many times. The CDR3 protein is CASSLREAAQYF. The CDR3 DNA reads TGTGCCAGCAGCCTCCGGGAGGCCGCCCAGTACTTC. This chain uses TRBV11-2 with TRBJ2-5; 7 bases agree with TRBD2. The germline V gene encodes CDR1 SGHAT and CDR2 FQNNGV. The trim removed 5 bases at V and 9 bases at J, leaving 6 bases unmatched. The CDR3 runs 12 residues.

This chain links TRBV29-1 with TRBJ1-2, with D hard to call. V lost 6 bases and J lost 3, with 11 bases in between. The CDR3 has 12 residues. Germline V CDR1 and CDR2: SQVTM, ANQGSEA. The CDR3 loop reads CSVTGVDYGYTF. As DNA, the CDR3 is TGCAGCGTGACGGGTGTGGACTATGGCTACACCTTC.

This clone was counted ten times or more. The chain carries TRBV11-2 and TRBJ2-7, with 8 nucleotides matching TRBD2. The germline V gene has CDR1 SGHAT and CDR2 FQNNGV. The CDR3 loop spans 13 amino acids. V was pared by 4 bases and J by 4 bases, with 3 bases of the junction left unmatched. As DNA, the CDR3 is TGTGCCAGCAGCTCCGGGGGGGGTTACGAGCAGTACTTC. It is translated as CASSSGGGYEQYF.

This clone has at least ten counts. The chain uses TRBV11-2 and TRBJ2-7; possibly TRBD2 for D (5 bases). The V end lost 1 base, the J end lost 0 bases, and 13 bases lay between the germline ends. This CDR3 is built from 16 residues. From germline, CDR1 is SGHAT and CDR2 FQNNGV. DNA for the CDR3: TGTGCCAGCAGCTTAGTAGGAGGTAAGAGCTCCTACGAGCAGTACGTC. This gives the protein CASSLVGGKSSYEQYV.

This clone came up many times. The chain has TRBV6-6 and TRBJ2-7; D perhaps matches TRBD2 (5 bases). V lost 8 bases, J lost 0 bases, and 11 bases lay in between. CDR3 size: 13 residues. Germline V CDR1 and CDR2: MNHNY, SVGAGI (reference sequence). The CDR3 nucleotides read TGTGCCAGCGGACTCACAGTCTCCTACGAGCAGTACTTC. Translated, it gives CASGLTVSYEQYF.

This clone was seen at least ten times. This chain joins TRBV7-6 and TRBJ2-1, with a tentative D call TRBD2 (6 bases). Per germline, CDR1 SGHVS and CDR2 FNYEAQ. CDR3 length: 18 residues. The V and J ends lost 5 bases and 4 bases respectively, with 24 bases between them. In DNA, the CDR3 is TGTGCCAGCAGCCCATCCGGGGGTAGCGGTTCCATTTACAATGAGCAGTTCTTC. This gives the protein CASSPSGGSGSIYNEQFF. Supplemented by reference TRBV7-6 and TRBJ2-1, the full variable domain reads GAGVSQSPRYKVTKRGQDVALRCDPISGHVSLYWYRQALGQGPEFLTYFNYEAQQDKSGLPNDRFSAERPEGSISTLTIQRTEQRDSAMYRCASSPSGGSGSIYNEQFFGPGTRLTVL.

This clone occurred many times. The chain employs TRBV10-1 and TRBJ1-1; D not resolved. This CDR3 is built from 12 residues. Germline V gene data show CDR1 as WNHNN and CDR2 as SYGVQD (reference sequence). With 5 bases removed from V and 9 bases from J, the gap between germline ends came to 13 bases. In DNA, the CDR3 is TGCGCCAGCAGTATGGATGGAGGGCAAGCTTTCTTT. This sequence encodes CASSMDGGQAFF.

This clone was found many times. The V gene is TRBV11-2, the J gene TRBJ1-6; D not resolved. The CDR3 sequence is 13 residues long. Trimming stripped 4 bases from V and 9 bases from J, with 10 bases between. CDR1 SGHAT and CDR2 FQNNGV come from the germline V gene. The DNA for the CDR3 is TGTGCCAGCAGCTCACAAGATGGTTCACCCCTCCACTTT. Protein sequence: CASSSQDGSPLHF. Together with reference TRBV11-2 and TRBJ1-6, the CDR3 gives the full variable domain: EAGVAQSPRYKIIEKRQSVAFWCNPISGHATLYWYQQILGQGPKLLIQFQNNGVVDDSQLPKDRFSAERLKGVDSTLKIQPAKLEDSAVYLCASSSQDGSPLHFGNGTRLTVT.

This clone was observed many times. The chain carries TRBV25-1 and TRBJ2-5; D is perhaps TRBD2 (7 bases). The V gene's germline CDR1 is MGHDK and CDR2 SYGVNS. There are 14 residues in the CDR3. V lost 6 bases and J lost 1, with 12 bases in between. CDR3 protein: CASRMGGAQETQYF. CDR3 nucleotide sequence: TGTGCCAGCAGGATGGGGGGGGCCCAAGAGACCCAGTACTTC.

The table lists this clone with many counts. The chain links TRBV28 to TRBJ1-1; D is possibly TRBD1 (5 bases). CDR3 size: 15 residues. The V end was cut by 5 bases, the J end by 7 bases, with 20 bases between. Germline values: CDR1 MDHEN, CDR2 SYDVKM. The CDR3 nucleotides read TGTGCCAGCAGTCTTCAGGGCAGGAGTGGCCTTGAAGCTTTCTTT. Its translation is CASSLQGRSGLEAFF.

This clone was detected many times. V usage is TRBV5-1 and J usage is TRBJ1-1; the match to TRBD1 covers 8 bases. The CDR3 runs 14 residues. Germline CDR1 is SGHRS and CDR2 is YFSETQ. V gave up 0 bases and J gave up 6 bases; unmatched junction bases: 4. The CDR3 sequence: CASSLDRGIAEAFF. The CDR3 DNA follows: TGCGCCAGCAGCTTGGACAGGGGGATCGCTGAAGCTTTCTTT.

J is TRBJ2-1 and V is TRBV9; the match to TRBD2 covers 14 bases. V lost 0 bases, J lost 3 bases, and 8 bases stayed unmatched. This CDR3 comprises 19 residues. Germline-derived CDR1 and CDR2 are SGDLS and YYNGEE. The CDR3 region is CASSVVRLAGGFRYNEQFF. The CDR3 DNA follows: TGTGCCAGCAGCGTAGTTAGACTAGCGGGGGGGTTCCGCTACAATGAGCAGTTCTTC. Filled out from reference TRBV9 and TRBJ2-1, the complete variable domain reads DSGVTQTPKHLITATGQRVTLRCSPRSGDLSVYWYQQSLDQGLQFLIQYYNGEERAKGNILERFSAQQFPDLHSELNLSSLELGDSALYFCASSVVRLAGGFRYNEQFFGPGTRLTVL.

This clone was seen at least ten times. CDR3 amino acids: CASSLGRGLNYGYTF. CDR3 nucleotides: TGTGCCAGCAGCTTGGGCCGGGGGTTAAACTATGGCTACACCTTC. This chain joins TRBV5-4 and TRBJ1-2; maybe TRBD1 (5 bases). Trimming pared 0 bases from V and 2 bases from J, leaving 11 bases between. The CDR3 consists of 15 residues. The V gene's germline CDR1 is SGHNT and CDR2 YYREEE (reference sequence).

This clone occurred many times. The chain employs TRBV2 and TRBJ1-3; TRBD1 agrees at 9 bases. The germline CDR1 and CDR2 sequences are SNHLY and FYNNEI. Trimming cost V 5 bases and J 4 bases; bases outside gene matches: 6. The CDR3 is 15 amino acids. CDR3 amino acids: CASSPGTGYGNTIYF. CDR3 bases: TGTGCCAGCAGTCCCGGGACAGGGTACGGAAACACCATATATTTT.

This clone was picked up many times. The V gene is TRBV5-1, the J gene TRBJ1-1; 7 bases fit TRBD1. Trimming removed 6 bases from V and 12 bases from J; junction bases left unmatched: 14. CDR3 length: 13 residues. Germline V CDR1 and CDR2: SGHRS, YFSETQ. Here the CDR3 reads CASTSRVGGASFF. CDR3 sequence (DNA): TGCGCCAGCACCTCAAGGGTAGGGGGCGCGTCTTTCTTT.

This clone was observed many times. This rearrangement joins TRBV4-1 to TRBJ1-2, with 7 bases lining up with TRBD1. This CDR3 region has 17 residues. After removal of 1 base from V and 0 bases from J, the junction contained 8 bases not matched to a gene. CDR1 MGHRA and CDR2 YSYEKL come from the germline V gene. Written as DNA, the CDR3 is TGCGCCAGCAGCCAAGTGACCGCAGGGGGGACTAACTATGGCTACACCTTC. Translating it yields CASSQVTAGGTNYGYTF.

The sample holds many counts of this clone. The chain is built from TRBV5-1 and TRBJ1-1, with TRBD1 matching 9 bases. From germline, CDR1 is SGHRS and CDR2 YFSETQ. V trimming: 4 bases; J trimming: 2 bases; junction bases outside the gene matches: 3. The CDR3 has 14 amino acids. Here the CDR3 reads CASSPGQGNTEAFF. Written as DNA, the CDR3 is TGCGCCAGCAGCCCGGGACAGGGAAACACTGAAGCTTTCTTT.

There are many counts of this clone. The chain couples TRBV7-8 to TRBJ2-7; 10 bases are a match to TRBD2. V shed 6 bases, J shed 0 bases, and the junction held 5 bases outside the gene matches. CDR3 length: 15 residues. Germline loops: CDR1 SGHVS, CDR2 FQNEAQ. In DNA, the CDR3 is TGTGCCAGCAGTCGTAGCGGGAGGTCCTCCTACGAGCAGTACGTC. It codes for CASSRSGRSSYEQYV.

This clone occurred many times. The gene calls are TRBV6-1 and TRBJ1-1, with 10 bases that match TRBD1. This CDR3 comprises 14 residues. Per the germline V gene, CDR1 is MNHNS and CDR2 is SASEGT. V gave up 3 bases and J gave up 6 bases; unmatched junction bases: 4. This CDR3 is CASSDGQGVAEAFF. In nucleotides, the CDR3 is TGTGCCAGCAGTGACGGACAGGGGGTGGCTGAAGCTTTCTTT.